This entry describes one T cell receptor (beta chain). The CDR3 has 16 residues. Germline values: CDR1 SGHRS, CDR2 YFSETQ. V dropped 1 base and J dropped 0; count of bases not matched to a gene: 2. Assay: immunoSEQ multiplex PCR; the TCRdb copy retains only in-frame clones and omits some. The sample records under 200,000 clones, approximately 80% being singletons. Enrollees, about 18 to 95 years old, lived in 24 US areas. The data stem from a study of blood T cell repertoires in COVID-19. Study background: From T cells, B-cell-depleted T cells, or PBMCs came the material, which was cDNA or gDNA.

The chain is built from TRBV5-1 and TRBJ2-2, with 8 bases lining up with TRBD2. This receptor was identified in a man aged 45 to 65 who had recovered from COVID-19. The sample was PBMCs or T cells enriched from blood (not recorded which). For the CDR3, the DNA is TGCGCCAGCAGCTTGCTGGGACTAGCGAACACCGGGGAGCTGTTTTTT. It is translated as CASSLLGLANTGELFF.